The clone carrying this TCR beta chain appeared a few times. The data originate from a study of blood T cells in healthy people across ages. Combining a sample-barcoded 5' primer with a J-beta primer mix, a second PCR ran for roughly 7 to 12 cycles. TCRdb re-analysed the 5' RACE reads in MiXCR, keeping a single row per CDR3 protein. The table includes around 620,000 distinct CDR3 sequences, about 25% detected once. Per the germline V gene, CDR1 is SEHNR and CDR2 is FQNEAQ (reference sequence). The CDR3 extends over 16 amino acids. The V segment lost 1 base and the J segment 4 bases; nucleotides outside the gene matches: 8.

Sequencing was done on a sample of blood. The origin of this receptor is a woman in her 70s in good health. The gene calls are TRBV7-9 and TRBJ2-5; TRBD1 agrees at 8 bases. The DNA for the CDR3 is TGTGCCAGCAGCTTAGGAAAAGACAGGGGTGGAGAGACCCAGTACTTC. Translating it yields CASSLGKDRGGETQYF. Variable domain in full (rest from reference TRBV7-9 and TRBJ2-5): DTGVSQNPRHKITKRGQNVTFRCDPISEHNRLYWYRQTLGQGPEFLTYFQNEAQLEKSRLLSDRFSAERPKGSFSTLEIQRTEQGDSAMYLCASSLGKDRGGETQYFGPGTRLLVL.